This T cell receptor beta chain was identified in a study of Graves' ophthalmopathy and Graves' hyperthyroidism. Study outcomes and limitations: With a specificity of around 72% and a sensitivity of just under 71%, the model predicted ophthalmopathy progression.

Germline V gives CDR1 LNHDA, CDR2 SQIVND (reference sequence). With V trimmed by 10 bases and J by 7 bases, 13 bases remained unmatched. This CDR3 comprises 15 residues. RNA served as the template for amplifying TCR beta CDR3 regions. In the first round, RT-PCR was carried out with HTBI primers, and a multiplex PCR formed the second round. TCRdb processed the multiplex PCR reads anew with MiXCR; each CDR3 protein has one entry. The table lists about 48,000 distinct CDR3 sequences, around 48% of them singletons. This clonotype was picked up many times. Its target is not known. The sequence was obtained from an adult man with Graves' ophthalmopathy. V is TRBV19 and J is TRBJ1-6; 7 nucleotides align to TRBD1. The sequencing sample was made of peripheral blood. The CDR3 DNA follows: TGTGCCACCAAGGGGGACAGACCATCGAATTCACCCCTCCACTTT. This codes for CATKGDRPSNSPLHF. The full variable domain, with the rest looked up from reference TRBV19 and TRBJ1-6, is DGGITQSPKYLFRKEGQNVTLSCEQNLNHDAMYWYRQDPGQGLRLIYYSQIVNDFQKGDIAEGYSVSREKKESFPLTVTSAQKNPTAFYLCATKGDRPSNSPLHFGNGTRLTVT.